A single sample gave rise to the 14 T cell receptor beta chains below, sequenced in a study of CD8+CD57+ T cells in acquired aplastic anemia. Genomic DNA was employed as the template in profiling TCR beta VDJ and CDR3. TCRdb re-analysed the reads in MiXCR, keeping a single row per CDR3 protein. The repertoire includes 150,000 to 200,000 distinct CDR3 sequences, about 64% of them detected once, and approximately 48% sits in the top ten. The sequenced patients had an expansion of CD8+CD57+ cells seen by flow cytometry. Sequenced material: sorted CD4+, CD8+, or CD8+CD57+ T cells (not recorded which) from PBMCs. The receptor source for this set is a human donor with aplastic anemia.

The chain recombines TRBV6-2 or TRBV6-3 with TRBJ1-1; no firm D call. CDR1 and CDR2 from the germline V gene are MNHEY and SVGEGT. V shed 2 bases and J shed 1 base, with 8 bases lying between them. The CDR3 consists of 14 residues. In DNA, the CDR3 is TGTGCCAGCAGTTACGTGGGGTGGAACACTGAAGCTTTCTTT. It codes for CASSYVGWNTEAFF.

CDR3 nucleotide sequence: TGTGCCAGCAGTCAAGGGAGCGGCTACACCTTC. This translates into CASSQGSGYTF. V is TRBV27 and J is TRBJ1-2; D gene ambiguous. The CDR3 totals 11 residues. Deletions cut 5 bases from V and 8 bases from J, with 9 bases between. CDR1 and CDR2 (germline): MNHEY, SMNVEV (reference sequence).

The chain links TRBV20-1 to TRBJ2-3, with a possible D match to TRBD1 (5 bases). This CDR3 has 16 residues. Trimming cost V 3 bases and J 0 bases, with 16 bases left between them. Germline V gene data show CDR1 as DFQATT and CDR2 as SNEGSKA (reference sequence). The CDR3 loop reads CSASISVTGSTDTQYF. The DNA for the CDR3 is TGCAGTGCTAGTATTTCTGTAACAGGTAGCACAGATACGCAGTATTTT.

The V call is TRBV19, the J call TRBJ2-7; TRBD2 matches at 10 bases. Germline CDR1 and CDR2: LNHDA and SQIVND (reference sequence). Losses at the gene ends were 5 bases for V and 4 bases for J; bases not matched to a gene: 8. CDR3 length: 15 amino acids. CDR3 sequence reads: CASSSTASGGYEQYF. The CDR3 nucleotides read TGTGCCAGTAGTTCGACCGCTAGCGGGGGATACGAGCAGTACTTC.

This clonotype was observed a few times. J is TRBJ2-1 and V is TRBV27; D is uncertain. The CDR3 spans 13 residues. Germline V gene lookup returns CDR1 MNHEY and CDR2 SMNVEV (reference sequence). V was trimmed by 2 bases and J by 6 bases, leaving 8 bases between them. The DNA for the CDR3 is TGTGCCAGCAGTTTAGTGGTAGGCAATGAGCAGTTCTTC. It is translated as CASSLVVGNEQFF.

The V call is TRBV7-3, the J call TRBJ2-1, with 10 nucleotides matching TRBD2. The V segment lost 5 bases and the J segment 5 bases; nucleotides outside the gene matches: 9. The CDR3 contains 16 residues. Per germline, CDR1 SGHTA and CDR2 FQGTGA. In DNA form, the CDR3 reads TGTGCCAGCAGCCGCCATTGGACTAGCGGCGACAATGAGCAGTTCTTC. This codes for CASSRHWTSGDNEQFF.

The V and J genes are TRBV24-1 and TRBJ2-2, with D tentatively TRBD1 or TRBD2 (5 bases each). The CDR3 is made up of 15 amino acids. Trimming removed 4 bases at V and 4 bases at J, with 12 bases between. CDR1 KGHDR and CDR2 SFDVKD come from the germline V gene. In DNA, the CDR3 is TGTGCCACCAGTGACTCCGGGACCCGCACCGGGGAGCTGTTTTTT. Its protein is CATSDSGTRTGELFF.

The chain recombines TRBV7-2 with TRBJ1-3; TRBD1 might be the D (6 bases). The CDR3 is 14 amino acids. Germline CDR1 SGHTA, CDR2 FQGNSA. V lost 0 bases and J 7 bases, leaving 10 bases between the germline ends. The CDR3 reads CASSLARGGNTIYF. The CDR3 DNA reads TGTGCCAGCAGCTTAGCGCGAGGGGGGAACACCATATATTTT.

The genes are TRBV9 and TRBJ2-1; TRBD2 agrees at 11 bases. With 3 bases clipped from V and 1 base from J, the junction kept 9 bases outside the gene matches. Germline V gives CDR1 SGDLS, CDR2 YYNGEE. This CDR3 contains 18 residues. The CDR3 nucleotides are TGTGCCAGCAGCGATCTTAGCGGGAGGGCGGGGTCCTACAATGAGCAGTTCTTC. Translation gives CASSDLSGRAGSYNEQFF.

The chain carries TRBV11-2 and TRBJ2-7; 10 bases fit TRBD1. Trimming removed 3 bases from V and 9 bases from J; junction bases left unmatched: 8. CDR1 SGHAT and CDR2 FQNNGV come from the germline V gene. CDR3 size: 14 residues. The CDR3 sequence is CASSFGGQGRVQYF. The DNA of the CDR3 is TGTGCCAGCAGCTTCGGGGGACAGGGGAGGGTGCAGTACTTC. The complete variable domain, with remaining parts taken from reference TRBV11-2 and TRBJ2-7, reads EAGVAQSPRYKIIEKRQSVAFWCNPISGHATLYWYQQILGQGPKLLIQFQNNGVVDDSQLPKDRFSAERLKGVDSTLKIQPAKLEDSAVYLCASSFGGQGRVQYFGPGTRLTVT.

V and J are TRBV9 and TRBJ2-7, with 7 positions matching TRBD1. V lost 0 bases to trimming and J lost 6 bases; unmatched junction nucleotides: 9. The CDR3 has 15 amino acids. Germline V gene data show CDR1 as SGDLS and CDR2 as YYNGEE. The CDR3 loop reads CASSVDVGGEAEQYF. CDR3 DNA sequence: TGTGCCAGCAGCGTAGACGTAGGGGGCGAAGCCGAGCAGTACTTC.

The chain has TRBV19 and TRBJ2-2; D could derive from TRBD1 or TRBD2 (5 bases each). The CDR3 consists of 13 residues. CDR1 and CDR2 from the germline V gene are LNHDA and SQIVND (reference sequence). The CDR3 DNA follows: TGTGCGACGGGACGGCCGAACACCGGGGAGCTGTTTTTT. Translated: CATGRPNTGELFF.

This clonotype has just a few counts. V gene TRBV10-3 combines with J gene TRBJ2-5; 9 bases fit TRBD1. Germline assignment: CDR1 ENHRY and CDR2 SYGVKD. CDR3 length equals 15 residues. J lost 7 bases, V lost 6 bases, and 12 bases had no gene match. In DNA, the CDR3 is TGTGCCATCAGCCCTACAGGGGGCCAAGAGGGGACCCAGTACTTC. Protein product: CAISPTGGQEGTQYF.

The gene calls are TRBV9 and TRBJ2-5; D possibly uses TRBD1 or TRBD2 (6 bases each). Per the germline V gene, CDR1 is SGDLS and CDR2 is YYNGEE. The CDR3 loop spans 14 amino acids. Trimming left V 3 bases short and J 5 bases short, with 14 bases between. CDR3 sequence reads: CASSAFVGGETQYF. CDR3 nucleotides: TGTGCCAGCAGCGCGTTTGTCGGGGGCGAGACCCAGTACTTC.